The subject of this entry is one T cell receptor (beta chain). The data were obtained in a study of blood T cell repertoires in COVID-19. CDR3 size: 16 residues. CDR1 and CDR2 from the germline V gene are SGHRS and YFSETQ. V dropped 5 bases and J dropped 0; count of bases not matched to a gene: 8. The table came from immunoSEQ multiplex PCR; TCRdb's copy has only in-frame clones and leaves some out. This sample carries over 90,000 clones, approximately 85% of them seen once, and the ten largest clones take over 9.5%. This sequence joins TRBV5-1 and TRBJ1-1, with 9 bases identical to TRBD1. Specimen: peripheral blood. The sequence derives from a man in his forties with active or convalescent COVID-19. The CDR3 sequence: CASRGQGSIMNTEAFF. For the CDR3, the DNA is TGCGCCAGCAGAGGACAGGGGTCAATTATGAACACTGAAGCTTTCTTT.